This T cell receptor (beta chain) was captured in a study of blood T cell repertoires in COVID-19. Study information: The United States, Italy and Spain supplied acute and convalescent COVID-19 samples.

This clone was detected only once. This CDR3 contains 15 residues. The junction had 6 bases not matched to a gene; V was cut back by 4 bases and J by 1 base. CDR1 is LGHNA and CDR2 is YNFKEQ in the germline V gene. As handled by the study authors: Using reference gene primer amplification, nucleated cell counts were estimated. The protocol was immunoSEQ multiplex PCR, while the TCRdb copy is restricted to in-frame clones and leaves out a portion. The DNA was the basis for D and trimming; V, J and clone size are from that table. The sample has tens of thousands of clones, about 82% seen once. This chain joins TRBV4-2 and TRBJ1-2, with 7 bases fitting TRBD1. Sequenced sample: peripheral blood. The sequence was collected from a man aged 45-60 years with active COVID-19. In nucleotides, the CDR3 is TGTGCCAGCAGCCCGACAGGGACTGTTAACTATGGCTACACCTTC. Its translation: CASSPTGTVNYGYTF.